This TCR beta chain is drawn from a study of OX40 agonist ivuxolimab in advanced cancers. As for the study in general: Patients received intravenous ivuxolimab every 2 weeks at 0.01 to 10 mg/kg.

V was shortened by 3 bases and J by 1 base, with 23 bases between the two germline ends. The length of the CDR3 is 19 residues. The germline gives CDR1 SGDLS, CDR2 YYNGEE. Regarding this clone: What it binds is unknown.

General study results and limits: Average numbers of expanded clones were greater in CD8+ T cells than in CD4+. The study observed clonal expansion of CD4+ and CD8+ blood T cells by week 6 at 0.1 to 3.0 mg/kg.

Assay used: immunoSEQ multiplex PCR; TCRdb lists only in-frame clones, some missing. The table includes 50,000 or so clones, roughly nine tenths detected once. The TCR comes from an adult with an advanced solid tumor such as melanoma, head and neck, liver or kidney cancer. The rearrangement uses TRBV9 and TRBJ2-4, with D perhaps being TRBD1 or TRBD2 (6 bases each). The sample was CD4+ or CD8+ T cells sorted from blood, taken in a trial of the OX40 agonist ivuxolimab. The CDR3 spells CASSEGGPEPKLAKNIQYF. The CDR3 bases are TGTGCCAGCAGCGAGGGGGGACCCGAACCAAAATTGGCCAAAAACATTCAGTACTTC.